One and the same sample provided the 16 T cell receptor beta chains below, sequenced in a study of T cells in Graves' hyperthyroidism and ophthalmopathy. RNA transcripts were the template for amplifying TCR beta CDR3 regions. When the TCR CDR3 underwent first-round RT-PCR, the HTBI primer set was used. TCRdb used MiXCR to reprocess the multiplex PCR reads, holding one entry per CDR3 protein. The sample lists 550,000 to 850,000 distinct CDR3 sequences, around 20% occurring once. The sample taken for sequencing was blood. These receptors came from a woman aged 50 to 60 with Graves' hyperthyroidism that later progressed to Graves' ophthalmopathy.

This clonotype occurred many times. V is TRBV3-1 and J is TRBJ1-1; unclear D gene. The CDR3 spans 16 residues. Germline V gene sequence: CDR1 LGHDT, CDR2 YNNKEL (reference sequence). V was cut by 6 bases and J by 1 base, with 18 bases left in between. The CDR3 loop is CASSPQLGDRNTEAFF. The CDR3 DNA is TGTGCCAGCAGTCCTCAATTGGGTGATAGGAACACTGAAGCTTTCTTT.

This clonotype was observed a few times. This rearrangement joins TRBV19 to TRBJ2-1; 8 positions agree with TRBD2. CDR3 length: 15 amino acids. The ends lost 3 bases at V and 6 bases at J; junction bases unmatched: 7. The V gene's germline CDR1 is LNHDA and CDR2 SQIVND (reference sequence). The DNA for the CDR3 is TGTGCCAGTAGTATTGGCGGGGGGTTTCTCAATGAGCAGTTCTTC. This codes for CASSIGGGFLNEQFF.

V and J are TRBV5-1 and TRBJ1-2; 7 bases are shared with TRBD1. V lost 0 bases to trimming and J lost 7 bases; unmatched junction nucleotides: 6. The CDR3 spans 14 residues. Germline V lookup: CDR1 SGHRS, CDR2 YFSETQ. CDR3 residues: CASSLETGAPGYTF. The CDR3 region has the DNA TGCGCCAGCAGCTTGGAAACAGGGGCGCCTGGCTACACCTTC.

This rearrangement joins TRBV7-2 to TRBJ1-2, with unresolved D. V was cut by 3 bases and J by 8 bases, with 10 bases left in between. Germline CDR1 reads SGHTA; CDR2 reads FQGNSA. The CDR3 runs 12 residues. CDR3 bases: TGTGCCAGCAGCTTGTCGGGGATGGGCTACACCTTC. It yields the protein CASSLSGMGYTF.

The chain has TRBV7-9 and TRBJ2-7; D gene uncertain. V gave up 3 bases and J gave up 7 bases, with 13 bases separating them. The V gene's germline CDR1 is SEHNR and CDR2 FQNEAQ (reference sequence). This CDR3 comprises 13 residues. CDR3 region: CASSFTGSPEQYF. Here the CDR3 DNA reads TGTGCCAGCAGCTTTACGGGCAGCCCGGAGCAGTACTTC.

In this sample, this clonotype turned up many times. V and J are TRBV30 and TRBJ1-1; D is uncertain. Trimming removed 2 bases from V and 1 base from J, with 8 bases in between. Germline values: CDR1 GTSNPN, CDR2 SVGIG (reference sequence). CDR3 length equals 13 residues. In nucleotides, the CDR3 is TGTGCCTGGAGTTATGGGAAGAACACTGAAGCTTTCTTT. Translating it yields CAWSYGKNTEAFF.

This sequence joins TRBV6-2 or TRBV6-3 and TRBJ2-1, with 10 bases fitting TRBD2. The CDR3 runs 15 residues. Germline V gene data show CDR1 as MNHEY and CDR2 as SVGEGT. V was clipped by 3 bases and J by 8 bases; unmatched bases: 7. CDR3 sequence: CASSYLAGEYDEQFF. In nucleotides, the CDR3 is TGTGCCAGCAGTTATCTAGCGGGGGAGTACGATGAGCAGTTCTTC.

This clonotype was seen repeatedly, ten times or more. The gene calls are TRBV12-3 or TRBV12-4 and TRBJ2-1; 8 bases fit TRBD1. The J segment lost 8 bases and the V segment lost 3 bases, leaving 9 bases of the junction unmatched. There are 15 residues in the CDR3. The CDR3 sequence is CASSFAGQGGDEQFF. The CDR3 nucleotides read TGTGCCAGCAGTTTTGCAGGACAGGGAGGCGATGAGCAGTTCTTC.

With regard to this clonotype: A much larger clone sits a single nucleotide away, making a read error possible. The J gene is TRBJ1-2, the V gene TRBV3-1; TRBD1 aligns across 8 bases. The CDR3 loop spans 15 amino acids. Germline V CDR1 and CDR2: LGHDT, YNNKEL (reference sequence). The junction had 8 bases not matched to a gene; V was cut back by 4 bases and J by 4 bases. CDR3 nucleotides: TGTGCCAGCAGCCGAAGGGCAGGGGGCTCCTATGGCTACACCTTC. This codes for CASSRRAGGSYGYTF.

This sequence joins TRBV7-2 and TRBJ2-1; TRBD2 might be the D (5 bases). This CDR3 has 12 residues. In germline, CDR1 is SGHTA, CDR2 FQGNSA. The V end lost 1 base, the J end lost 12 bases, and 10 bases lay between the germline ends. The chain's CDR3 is CASSLDLAGQFF. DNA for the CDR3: TGTGCCAGCAGCTTAGACCTAGCCGGGCAGTTCTTC. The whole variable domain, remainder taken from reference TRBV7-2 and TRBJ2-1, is GAGVSQSPSNKVTEKGKDVELRCDPISGHTALYWYRQSLGQGLEFLIYFQGNSAPDKSGLPSDRFSAERTGGSVSTLTIQRTQQEDSAVYLCASSLDLAGQFFGPGTRLTVL.

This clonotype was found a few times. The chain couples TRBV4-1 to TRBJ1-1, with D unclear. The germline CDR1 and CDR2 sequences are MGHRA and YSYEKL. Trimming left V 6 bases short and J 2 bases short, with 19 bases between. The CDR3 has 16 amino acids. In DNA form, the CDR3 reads TGCGCCAGCAGTCTCATAAGAGGAGGGATAAACACTGAAGCTTTCTTT. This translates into CASSLIRGGINTEAFF.

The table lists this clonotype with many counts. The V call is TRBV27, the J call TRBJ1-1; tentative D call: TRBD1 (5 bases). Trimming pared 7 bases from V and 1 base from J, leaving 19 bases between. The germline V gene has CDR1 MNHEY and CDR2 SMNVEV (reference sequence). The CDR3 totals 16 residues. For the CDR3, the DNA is TGTGCCAGCAATTTCTTGGGGCAGGAGGGGAACACTGAAGCTTTCTTT. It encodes CASNFLGQEGNTEAFF.

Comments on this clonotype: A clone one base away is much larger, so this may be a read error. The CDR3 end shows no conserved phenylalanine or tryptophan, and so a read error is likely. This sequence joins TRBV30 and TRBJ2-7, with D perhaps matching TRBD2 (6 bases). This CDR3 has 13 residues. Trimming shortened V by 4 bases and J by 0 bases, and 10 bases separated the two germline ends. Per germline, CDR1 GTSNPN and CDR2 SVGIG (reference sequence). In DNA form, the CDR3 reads TGTGCCTGGACTCGGGGGACCTCCTACGAGCAGTACTTG. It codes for CAWTRGTSYEQYL.

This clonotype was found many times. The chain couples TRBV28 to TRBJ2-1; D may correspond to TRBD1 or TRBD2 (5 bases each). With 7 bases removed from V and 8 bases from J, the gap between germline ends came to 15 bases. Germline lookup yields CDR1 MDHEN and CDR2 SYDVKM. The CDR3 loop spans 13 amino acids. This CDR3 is CASNLEGTHEQFF. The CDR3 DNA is TGTGCCAGCAACCTCGAGGGGACGCATGAGCAGTTCTTC.

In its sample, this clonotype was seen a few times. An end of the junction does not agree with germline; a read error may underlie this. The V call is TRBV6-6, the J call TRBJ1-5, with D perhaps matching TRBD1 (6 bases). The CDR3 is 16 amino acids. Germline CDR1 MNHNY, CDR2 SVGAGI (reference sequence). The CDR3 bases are TGTGCCAGCGGTTACCGGGACACCGTTTACGATCAGCCCCAGCATTTT. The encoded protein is CASGYRDTVYDQPQHF.

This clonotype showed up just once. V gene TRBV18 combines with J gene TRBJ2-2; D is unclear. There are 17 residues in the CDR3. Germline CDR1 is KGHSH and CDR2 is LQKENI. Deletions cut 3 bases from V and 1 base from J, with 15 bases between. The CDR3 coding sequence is TGTGCCAGCTCACCTTCTCTCTTCCCGGTGAACACCGGGGAGCTGTTTTTT. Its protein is CASSPSLFPVNTGELFF. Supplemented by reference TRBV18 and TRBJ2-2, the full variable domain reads NAGVMQNPRHLVRRRGQEARLRCSPMKGHSHVYWYRQLPEEGLKFMVYLQKENIIDESGMPKERFSAEFPKEGPSILRIQQVVRGDSAAYFCASSPSLFPVNTGELFFGEGSRLTVL.